Sequencing of this TCR beta chain was carried out in a study of T cells expressing NK-cell markers. The CDR3 consists of 12 residues. The germline CDR1 and CDR2 sequences are MNHEY and SVGAGI. No DNA is given; TCRdb re-called the 5' RACE reads and lists each CDR3 protein once. The data include around 380,000 distinct CDR3 sequences; the top ten clones carry over 8.5%. Sequencing was performed on blood T cells: a sorted CD56 or NKG2C T cell subset, CD4+ or CD8+ T cells, or bulk PBMC T cells (not recorded which). The TCR comes from a woman aged 45 to 65 in good health. The chain uses TRBV6-5 and TRBJ1-2. The CDR3 here is CASNPRRGGYTF.